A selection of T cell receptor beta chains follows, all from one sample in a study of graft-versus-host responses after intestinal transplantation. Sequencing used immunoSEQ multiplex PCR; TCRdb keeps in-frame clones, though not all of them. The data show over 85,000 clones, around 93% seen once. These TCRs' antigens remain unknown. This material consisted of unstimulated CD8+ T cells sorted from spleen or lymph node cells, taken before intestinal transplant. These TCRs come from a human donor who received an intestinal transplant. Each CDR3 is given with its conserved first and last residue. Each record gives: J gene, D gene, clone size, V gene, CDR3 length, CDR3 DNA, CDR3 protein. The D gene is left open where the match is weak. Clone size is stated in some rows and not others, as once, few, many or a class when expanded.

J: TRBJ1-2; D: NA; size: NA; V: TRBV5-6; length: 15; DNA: TGTGCCAGCAGCTTAGCGGGGAGTGGGGCCTATGGCTACACCTTC; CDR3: CASSLAGSGAYGYTF
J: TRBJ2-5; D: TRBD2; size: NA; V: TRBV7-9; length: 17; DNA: TGTGCCACGGATGGGGAGGTTTCGACTAGCGGGAGGGAGACCCAGTACTTC; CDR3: CATDGEVSTSGRETQYF
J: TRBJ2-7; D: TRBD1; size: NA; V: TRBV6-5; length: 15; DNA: TGTGCCAGCAGTTACTCGAGGACAGGGAGTCACGAGCAGTACTTC; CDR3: CASSYSRTGSHEQYF
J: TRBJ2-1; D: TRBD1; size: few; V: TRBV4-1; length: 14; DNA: TGCGCCAGCAATGGGGACAGCAACTACAATGAGCAGTTCTTC; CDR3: CASNGDSNYNEQFF
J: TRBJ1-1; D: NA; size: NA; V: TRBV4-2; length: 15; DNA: TGTGCCAGCAGCCAAGTGCAACAGATTAACACTGAAGCTTTCTTT; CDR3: CASSQVQQINTEAFF
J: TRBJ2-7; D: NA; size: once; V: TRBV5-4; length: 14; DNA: TGTGCCAGCAGCTTGGGAGGTAGCGGATACGAGCAGTACTTC; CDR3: CASSLGGSGYEQYF
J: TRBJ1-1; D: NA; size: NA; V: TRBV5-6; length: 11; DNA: TGTGCCAGCTCCGAGGGGACTGAAGCTTTCTTT; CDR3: CASSEGTEAFF
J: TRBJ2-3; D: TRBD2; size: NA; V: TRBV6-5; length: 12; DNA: TGTGCCGCCCGGGGGGGCACAGATACGCAGTATTTT; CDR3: CAARGGTDTQYF
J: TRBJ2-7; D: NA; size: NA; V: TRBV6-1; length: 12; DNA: TGTGCCAGCAGTGATGGGTTCCACGAGCAGTACTTC; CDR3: CASSDGFHEQYF
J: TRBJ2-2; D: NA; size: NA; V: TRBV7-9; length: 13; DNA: TGTGCCAGCAGCTTCGGTAGCCTGGGGGAGCTGTTTTTT; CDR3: CASSFGSLGELFF
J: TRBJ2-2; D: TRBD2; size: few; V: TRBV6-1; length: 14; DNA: TGTGCCAGCGAACTAGCGGGACACACCGGGGAGCTGTTTTTT; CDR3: CASELAGHTGELFF